A single T cell receptor (beta chain) is shown here with its context. Its antigen is not known. From germline, CDR1 is DFQATT and CDR2 SNEGSKA (reference sequence). Trimming left V 7 bases short and J 1 base short, with 7 bases between. This CDR3 region has 11 residues. Reverse transcribing all isolated RNA meant expressed TCRB transcripts were sequenced. The protocol was immunoSEQ multiplex PCR, while the TCRdb copy is restricted to in-frame clones and leaves out a portion. The sample comprises under 300,000 clones, approximately 16% of which are singletons, and about 0.092% rests with the top ten. The sample originates from a study of beta chain features in type 1 diabetes. Findings and limits, study-wide: A moderate, significant TCRB CDR3 shortening appeared in type 1 diabetes across four CD4+ subsets.

The sample was naive CD4+ T cells from blood. The source of this sequence is a man aged 25 to 40 with type 1 diabetes. V is TRBV20-1 and J is TRBJ1-1; a weak D match, TRBD1 (6 bases). In nucleotides, the CDR3 is TGCAGTGTCAGGGGGAACACTGAAGCTTTCTTT. Protein product: CSVRGNTEAFF.